This entry describes one TCR beta chain. Antigen specificity is unknown. Clones were sequenced by immunoSEQ multiplex PCR, and TCRdb holds only the in-frame ones, with some missing. The table has about 47,000 clones, roughly four fifths seen once. This specimen comes from a study of CD4 T cells in relation to SARS-CoV-2 and coronaviruses. Across the study: TCR beta CDR3s were sequenced after 10-day antigen culture of PBMCs.

Sorted naive or memory CD4+ cells met CEF peptides for over 9 days. V trimming: 2 bases; J trimming: 5 bases; junction bases outside the gene matches: 3. The V gene's germline CDR1 is SGHTA and CDR2 FQGTGA. This CDR3 has 13 residues. The receptor was isolated from an adult with COVID-19. The genes are TRBV7-3 and TRBJ2-7; TRBD2 agrees at 7 bases. What was sequenced was naive CD4+ T cells from PBMCs, cultured in vitro. Sample subset: naive CD4+ T cells isolated by negative enrichment. This CDR3 is CASSLGGRNEQYF. CDR3 in DNA: TGTGCCAGCAGCTTAGGCGGGAGAAACGAGCAGTACTTC. Using reference TRBV7-3 and TRBJ2-7 for the parts outside the CDR3, the full variable domain is GAGVSQTPSNKVTEKGKYVELRCDPISGHTALYWYRQSLGQGPEFLIYFQGTGAADDSGLPNDRFFAVRPEGSVSTLKIQRTERGDSAVYLCASSLGGRNEQYFGPGTRLTVT.